This T cell receptor beta chain comes out of a study of blood T cell repertoires in COVID-19. Generated by immunoSEQ multiplex PCR, the TCRdb table keeps only in-frame clones and is missing some. The sample lists fewer than 150,000 clones, over 70% occurring once. After removal of 3 bases from V and 3 bases from J, the junction contained 3 bases not matched to a gene. From germline, CDR1 is SGHRS and CDR2 YFSETQ. This CDR3 region has 14 residues. The receptor comes from a man in his sixties or seventies with acute or convalescent COVID-19. The chain combines TRBV5-1 with TRBJ2-7; 10 positions agree with TRBD1. Sequencing was carried out using peripheral blood. CDR3 nucleotides: TGCGCCAGCAGCTCCGGGACAGGGGTCTACGAGCAGTACTTC. Protein: CASSSGTGVYEQYF.